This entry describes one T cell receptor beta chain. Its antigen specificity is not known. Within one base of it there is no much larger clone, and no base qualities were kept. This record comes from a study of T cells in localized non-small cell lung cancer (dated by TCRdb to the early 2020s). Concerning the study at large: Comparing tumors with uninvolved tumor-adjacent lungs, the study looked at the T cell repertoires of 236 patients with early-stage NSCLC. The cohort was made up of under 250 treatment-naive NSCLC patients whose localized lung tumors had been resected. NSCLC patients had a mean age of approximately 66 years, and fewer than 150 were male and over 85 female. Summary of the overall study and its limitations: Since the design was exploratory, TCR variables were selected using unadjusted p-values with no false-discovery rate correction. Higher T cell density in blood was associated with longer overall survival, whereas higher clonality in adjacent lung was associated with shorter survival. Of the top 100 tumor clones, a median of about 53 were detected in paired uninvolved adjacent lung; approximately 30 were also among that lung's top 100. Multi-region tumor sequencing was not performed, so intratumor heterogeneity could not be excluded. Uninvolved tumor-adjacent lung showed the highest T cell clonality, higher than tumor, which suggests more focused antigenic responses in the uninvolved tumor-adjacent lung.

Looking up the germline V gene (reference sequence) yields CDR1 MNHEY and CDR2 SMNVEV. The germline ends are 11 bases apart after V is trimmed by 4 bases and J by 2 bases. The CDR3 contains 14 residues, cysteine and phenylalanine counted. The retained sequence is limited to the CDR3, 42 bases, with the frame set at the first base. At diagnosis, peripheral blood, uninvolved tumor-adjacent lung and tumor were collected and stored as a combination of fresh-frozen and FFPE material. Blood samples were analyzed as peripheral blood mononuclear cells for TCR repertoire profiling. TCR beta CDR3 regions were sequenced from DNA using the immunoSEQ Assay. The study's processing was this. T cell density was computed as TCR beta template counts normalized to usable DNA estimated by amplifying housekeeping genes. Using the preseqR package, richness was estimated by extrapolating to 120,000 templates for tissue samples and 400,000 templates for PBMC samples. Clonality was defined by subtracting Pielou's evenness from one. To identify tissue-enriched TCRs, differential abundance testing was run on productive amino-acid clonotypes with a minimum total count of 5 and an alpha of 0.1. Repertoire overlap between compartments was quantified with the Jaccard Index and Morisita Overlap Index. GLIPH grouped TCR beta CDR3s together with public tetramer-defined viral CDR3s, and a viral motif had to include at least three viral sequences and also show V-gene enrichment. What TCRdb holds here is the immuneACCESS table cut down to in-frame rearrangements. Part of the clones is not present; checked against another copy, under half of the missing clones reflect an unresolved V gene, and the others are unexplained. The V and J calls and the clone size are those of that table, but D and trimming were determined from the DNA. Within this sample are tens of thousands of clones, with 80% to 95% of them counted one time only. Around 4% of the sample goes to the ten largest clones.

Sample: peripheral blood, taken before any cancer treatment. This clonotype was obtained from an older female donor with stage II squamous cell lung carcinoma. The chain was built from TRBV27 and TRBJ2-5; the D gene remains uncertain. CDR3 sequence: CASSSGQYQETQYF. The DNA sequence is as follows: TGTGCCAGCAGTTCTGGGCAGTATCAAGAGACCCAGTACTTC.